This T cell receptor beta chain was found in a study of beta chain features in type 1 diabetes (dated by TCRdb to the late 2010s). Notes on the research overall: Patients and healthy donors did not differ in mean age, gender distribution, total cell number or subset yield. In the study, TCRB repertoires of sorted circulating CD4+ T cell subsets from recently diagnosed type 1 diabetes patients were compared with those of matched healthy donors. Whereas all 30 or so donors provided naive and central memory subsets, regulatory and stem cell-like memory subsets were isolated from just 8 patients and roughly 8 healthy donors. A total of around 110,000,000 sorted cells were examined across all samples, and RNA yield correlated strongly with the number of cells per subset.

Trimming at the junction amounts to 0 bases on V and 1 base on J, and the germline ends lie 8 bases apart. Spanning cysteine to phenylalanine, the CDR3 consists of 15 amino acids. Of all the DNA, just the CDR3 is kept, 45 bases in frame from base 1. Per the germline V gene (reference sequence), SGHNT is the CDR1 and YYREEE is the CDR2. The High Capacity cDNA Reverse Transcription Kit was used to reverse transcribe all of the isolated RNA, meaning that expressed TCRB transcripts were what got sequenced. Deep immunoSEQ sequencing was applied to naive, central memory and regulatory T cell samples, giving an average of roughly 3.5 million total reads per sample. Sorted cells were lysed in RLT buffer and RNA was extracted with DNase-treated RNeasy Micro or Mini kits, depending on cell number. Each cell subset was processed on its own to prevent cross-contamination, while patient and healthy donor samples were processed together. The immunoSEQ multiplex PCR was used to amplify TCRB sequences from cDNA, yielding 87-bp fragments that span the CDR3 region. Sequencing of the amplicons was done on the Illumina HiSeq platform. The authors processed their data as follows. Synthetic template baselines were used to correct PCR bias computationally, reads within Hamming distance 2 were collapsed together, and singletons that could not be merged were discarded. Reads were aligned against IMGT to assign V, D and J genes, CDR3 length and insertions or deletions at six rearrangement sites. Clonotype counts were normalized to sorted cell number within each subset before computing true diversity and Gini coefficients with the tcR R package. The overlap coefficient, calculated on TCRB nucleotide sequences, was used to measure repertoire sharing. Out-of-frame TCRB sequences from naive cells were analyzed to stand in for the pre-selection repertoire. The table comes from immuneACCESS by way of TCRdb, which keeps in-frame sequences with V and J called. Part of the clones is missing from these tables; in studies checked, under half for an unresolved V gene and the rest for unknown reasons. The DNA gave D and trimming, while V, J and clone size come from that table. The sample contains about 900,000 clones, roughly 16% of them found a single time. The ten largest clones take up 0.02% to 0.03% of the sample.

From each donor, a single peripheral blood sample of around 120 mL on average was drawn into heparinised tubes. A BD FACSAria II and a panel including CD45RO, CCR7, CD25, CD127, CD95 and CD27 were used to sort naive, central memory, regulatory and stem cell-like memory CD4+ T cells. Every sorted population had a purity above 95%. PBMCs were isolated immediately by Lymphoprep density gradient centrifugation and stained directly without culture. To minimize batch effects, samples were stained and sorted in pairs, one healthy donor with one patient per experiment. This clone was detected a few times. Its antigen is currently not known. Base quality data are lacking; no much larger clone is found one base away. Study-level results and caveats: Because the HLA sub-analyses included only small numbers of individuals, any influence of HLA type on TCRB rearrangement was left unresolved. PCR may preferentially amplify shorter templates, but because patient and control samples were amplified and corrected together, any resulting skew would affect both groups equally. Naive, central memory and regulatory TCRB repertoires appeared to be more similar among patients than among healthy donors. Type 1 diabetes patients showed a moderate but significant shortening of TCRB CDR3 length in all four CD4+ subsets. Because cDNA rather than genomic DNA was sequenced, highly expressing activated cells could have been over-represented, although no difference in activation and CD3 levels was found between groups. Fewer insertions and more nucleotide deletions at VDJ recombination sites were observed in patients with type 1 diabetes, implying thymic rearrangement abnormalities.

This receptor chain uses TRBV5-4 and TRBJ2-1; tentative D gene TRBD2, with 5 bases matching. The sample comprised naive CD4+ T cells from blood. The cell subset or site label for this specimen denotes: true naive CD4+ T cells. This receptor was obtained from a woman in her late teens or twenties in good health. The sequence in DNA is TGTGCCAGCAGCTTGGGTAGCGCTTCCTACAATGAGCAGTTCTTC. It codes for CASSLGSASYNEQFF.